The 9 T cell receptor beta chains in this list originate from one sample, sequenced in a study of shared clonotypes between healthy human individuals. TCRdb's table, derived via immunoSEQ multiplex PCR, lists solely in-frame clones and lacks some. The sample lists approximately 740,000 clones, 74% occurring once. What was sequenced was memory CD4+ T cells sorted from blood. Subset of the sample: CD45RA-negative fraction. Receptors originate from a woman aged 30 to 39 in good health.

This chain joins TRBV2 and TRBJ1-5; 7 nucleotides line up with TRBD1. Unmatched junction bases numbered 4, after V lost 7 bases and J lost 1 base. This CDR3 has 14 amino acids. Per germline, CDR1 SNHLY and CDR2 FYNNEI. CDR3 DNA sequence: TGTGCCAGCACAGGGGGGAACAGCAATCAGCCCCAGCATTTT. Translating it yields CASTGGNSNQPQHF.

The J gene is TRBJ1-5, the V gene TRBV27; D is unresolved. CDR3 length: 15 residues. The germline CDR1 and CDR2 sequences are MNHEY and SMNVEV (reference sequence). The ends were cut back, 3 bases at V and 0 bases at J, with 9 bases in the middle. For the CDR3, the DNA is TGTGCCAGCAGTTTGAACAGCGATAGCAATCAGCCCCAGCATTTT. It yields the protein CASSLNSDSNQPQHF.

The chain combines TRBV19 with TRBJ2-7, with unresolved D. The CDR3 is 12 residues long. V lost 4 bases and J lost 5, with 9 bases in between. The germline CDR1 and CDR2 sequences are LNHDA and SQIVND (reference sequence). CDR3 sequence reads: CASSTHRDEQYF. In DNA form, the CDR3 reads TGTGCCAGTAGTACCCATCGGGACGAGCAGTACTTC.

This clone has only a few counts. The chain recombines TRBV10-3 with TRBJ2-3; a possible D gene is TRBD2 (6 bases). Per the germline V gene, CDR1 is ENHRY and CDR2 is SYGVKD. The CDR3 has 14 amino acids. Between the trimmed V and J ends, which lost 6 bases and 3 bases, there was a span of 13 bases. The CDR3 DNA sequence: TGTGCCATCAGCGACTTCCGGGGGACAGATACGCAGTATTTT. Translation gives CAISDFRGTDTQYF.

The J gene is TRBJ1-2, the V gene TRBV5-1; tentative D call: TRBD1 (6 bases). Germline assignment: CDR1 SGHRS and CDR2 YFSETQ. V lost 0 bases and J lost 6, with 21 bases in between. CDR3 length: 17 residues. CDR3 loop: CASSLGISAGDVHGYTF. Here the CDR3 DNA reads TGCGCCAGCAGCTTGGGAATCTCGGCAGGGGACGTTCATGGCTACACCTTC.

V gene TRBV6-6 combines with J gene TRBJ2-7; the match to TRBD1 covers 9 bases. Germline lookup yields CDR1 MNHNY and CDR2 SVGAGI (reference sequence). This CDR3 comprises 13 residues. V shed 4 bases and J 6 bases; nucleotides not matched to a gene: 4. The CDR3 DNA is TGTGCCAGCAGTTCCCGGGGACAGGGCGAGCAGTACTTC. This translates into CASSSRGQGEQYF.

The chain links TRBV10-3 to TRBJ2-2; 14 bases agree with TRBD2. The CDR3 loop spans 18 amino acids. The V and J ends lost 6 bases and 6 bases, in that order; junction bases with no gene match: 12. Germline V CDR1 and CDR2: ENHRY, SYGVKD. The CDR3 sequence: CAISDPTGLAGESGELFF. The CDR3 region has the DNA TGTGCCATCAGCGACCCAACGGGACTAGCGGGAGAATCCGGGGAGCTGTTTTTT.

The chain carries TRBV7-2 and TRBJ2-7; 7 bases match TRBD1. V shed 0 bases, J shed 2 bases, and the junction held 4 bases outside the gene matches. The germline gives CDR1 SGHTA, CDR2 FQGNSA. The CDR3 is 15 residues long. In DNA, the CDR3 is TGTGCCAGCAGCTTAGCCGCGACAGGGACCTACGAGCAGTACTTC. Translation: CASSLAATGTYEQYF.

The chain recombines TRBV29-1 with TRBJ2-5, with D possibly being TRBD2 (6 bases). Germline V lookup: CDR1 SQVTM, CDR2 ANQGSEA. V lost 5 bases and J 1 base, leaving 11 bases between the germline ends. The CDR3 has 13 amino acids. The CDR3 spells CSVPGSLQETQYF. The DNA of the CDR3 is TGCAGCGTTCCCGGGAGCCTCCAAGAGACCCAGTACTTC.